These 22 T cell receptor beta chains came from one sample sequenced in a study of cytomegalovirus exposure and HLA in healthy donors. The PCR made use of 60 Vbeta and 13 Jbeta primers. Assay: immunoSEQ multiplex PCR; the TCRdb copy retains only in-frame clones and omits some. The sample holds 100,000 to 150,000 clones, about 11% seen once. Sequencing was carried out using PBMCs. The source of these receptors is a woman younger than 30 in good health and CMV-seropositive.

The J gene is TRBJ1-3, the V gene TRBV4-1; perhaps TRBD1 as D (6 bases). CDR3 length: 17 amino acids. Between the trimmed V and J ends, which lost 4 bases and 2 bases, there was a span of 18 bases. CDR1 and CDR2 (germline): MGHRA, YSYEKL. CDR3 sequence (DNA): TGCGCCAGCAGCCCGAGTCCGGGACAACTAACTGGAAACACCATATATTTT. Its protein is CASSPSPGQLTGNTIYF.

The chain is built from TRBV4-1 and TRBJ1-5; D ambiguous. Trimming stripped 1 base from V and 7 bases from J, with 17 bases between. The CDR3 is made up of 16 amino acids. Germline loops: CDR1 MGHRA, CDR2 YSYEKL. CDR3 in amino acids: CASSQASLGSGQPQHF. CDR3 in DNA: TGCGCCAGCAGCCAAGCCTCCTTAGGGTCGGGACAGCCCCAGCATTTT.

This clone appeared a few times. The J gene is TRBJ1-2, the V gene TRBV6-1; 9 bases are shared with TRBD1. Germline values: CDR1 MNHNS, CDR2 SASEGT. The CDR3 covers 15 residues. The J segment lost 5 bases and the V segment lost 4 bases, leaving 8 bases of the junction unmatched. CDR3 region: CASSGGGTGLYGYTF. The CDR3 region has the DNA TGTGCCAGCAGTGGGGGGGGGACAGGGCTTTATGGCTACACCTTC.

The chain joins TRBV27 to TRBJ1-1; D perhaps matches TRBD1 (6 bases). Between the trimmed V and J ends, which lost 3 bases and 4 bases, there was a span of 12 bases. This CDR3 spans 14 amino acids. The germline V gene has CDR1 MNHEY and CDR2 SMNVEV (reference sequence). In nucleotides, the CDR3 is TGTGCCAGCAGTTTCGAACAGGGCGCCACTGAAGCTTTCTTT. Amino acid sequence: CASSFEQGATEAFF.

The chain has TRBV9 and TRBJ2-7, with 9 bases matching TRBD1. The CDR3 is made up of 15 amino acids. After removal of 2 bases from V and 9 bases from J, the junction contained 12 bases not matched to a gene. Germline CDR1 is SGDLS and CDR2 is YYNGEE. The CDR3 DNA follows: TGTGCCAGCAGCGTGGATATGGGACAGGGCTTTTCGCAGTACTTC. It is translated as CASSVDMGQGFSQYF. The entire variable domain, with the rest obtained from reference TRBV9 and TRBJ2-7, is as follows: DSGVTQTPKHLITATGQRVTLRCSPRSGDLSVYWYQQSLDQGLQFLIQYYNGEERAKGNILERFSAQQFPDLHSELNLSSLELGDSALYFCASSVDMGQGFSQYFGPGTRLTVT.

This clone occurred a few times. The genes are TRBV6-8 and TRBJ1-4; 11 bases map to TRBD1. Germline CDR1 and CDR2: MNHGY and SAAAGT. With V trimmed by 4 bases and J by 1 base, 5 bases remained unmatched. The CDR3 runs to 17 residues. CDR3 loop: CASSSGTGGRTNEKLFF. The DNA of the CDR3 is TGTGCCAGCAGTTCCGGGACAGGGGGTCGAACTAATGAAAAACTGTTTTTT.

The sample holds one count of this clone. The chain combines TRBV7-2 with TRBJ2-3; TRBD2 matches 10 bases. J was trimmed by 4 bases and V by 2 bases; bases with no gene match: 9. Germline CDR1 is SGHTA and CDR2 is FQGNSA. This CDR3 is built from 17 residues. The CDR3 reads CASSLRWGTSVADTQYF. CDR3 DNA: TGTGCCAGCAGCTTAAGATGGGGGACTAGCGTCGCAGATACGCAGTATTTT.

The chain is built from TRBV11-3 and TRBJ2-1, with D maybe TRBD1 (6 bases). With 5 bases removed from V and 0 bases from J, the gap between germline ends came to 11 bases. The germline CDR1 and CDR2 sequences are SGHNT and YENEEA. This CDR3 region has 15 residues. The CDR3 here is CASSLGHSSYNEQFF. The DNA of the CDR3 is TGTGCCAGCAGCCTGGGACATAGCTCCTACAATGAGCAGTTCTTC.

The V call is TRBV19, the J call TRBJ1-5; maybe TRBD1 (5 bases). CDR3 length: 13 amino acids. Germline values: CDR1 LNHDA, CDR2 SQIVND (reference sequence). The V and J ends lost 6 bases and 6 bases respectively, with 12 bases between them. The CDR3 reads CASSLTVGQPQHF. CDR3 nucleotide sequence: TGTGCCAGTAGCCTGACAGTTGGTCAGCCCCAGCATTTT.

This clone appeared a few times. V and J are TRBV6-5 and TRBJ1-1; D call uncertain. CDR3 length: 13 residues. Germline-derived CDR1 and CDR2 are MNHEY and SVGAGI. The V end lost 0 bases, the J end lost 7 bases, and 9 bases lay between the germline ends. The CDR3 DNA sequence: TGTGCCAGCAGTTACTCGTCTTCCCTTGAAGCTTTCTTT. Translating it yields CASSYSSSLEAFF.

The V gene is TRBV27, the J gene TRBJ1-5; tentatively, D is TRBD1 (5 bases). V was clipped by 0 bases and J by 6 bases, with 12 bases between them. CDR3 length: 15 residues. The germline V gene encodes CDR1 MNHEY and CDR2 SMNVEV (reference sequence). CDR3: CASSLSGRVGQPQHF. The CDR3 coding sequence is TGTGCCAGCAGTTTATCCGGCAGGGTAGGTCAGCCCCAGCATTTT.

The rearrangement uses TRBV27 and TRBJ1-1; D remains unclear. CDR1 and CDR2 (germline): MNHEY, SMNVEV (reference sequence). V was trimmed by 3 bases and J by 1 base, leaving 6 bases between them. The length of the CDR3 is 13 residues. Here the CDR3 DNA reads TGTGCCAGCAGTTTCCGTAGGAACACTGAAGCTTTCTTT. Protein sequence: CASSFRRNTEAFF.

In this sample, this clone turned up a few times. Here the CDR3 DNA reads TGTGCCAGCAGTTTGGTAGCGGGAGGCCGGAATGAGCAGTTCTTC. Protein product: CASSLVAGGRNEQFF. The chain combines TRBV27 with TRBJ2-1; 10 bases are a match to TRBD2. Germline V gene data show CDR1 as MNHEY and CDR2 as SMNVEV (reference sequence). Trimming removed 3 bases from V and 7 bases from J; junction bases left unmatched: 6. This CDR3 is built from 15 residues.

The chain links TRBV19 to TRBJ2-5, with D possibly matching TRBD1 (6 bases). The CDR3 covers 13 residues. CDR1 LNHDA and CDR2 SQIVND come from the germline V gene (reference sequence). The V end was cut by 3 bases, the J end by 7 bases, with 12 bases between. The DNA of the CDR3 is TGTGCCAGTAGTATTTCAGGGGCCGGGACCCAGTACTTC. Its translation is CASSISGAGTQYF.

The chain combines TRBV9 with TRBJ2-1; D is possibly TRBD2 (6 bases). This CDR3 contains 15 residues. V was trimmed by 0 bases and J by 5 bases, leaving 12 bases between them. The germline V gene encodes CDR1 SGDLS and CDR2 YYNGEE. The CDR3 DNA reads TGTGCCAGCAGCGTAGGACTAGTATCAAACAATGAGCAGTTCTTC. The encoded protein is CASSVGLVSNNEQFF. Full variable domain (rest looked up from reference TRBV9 and TRBJ2-1): DSGVTQTPKHLITATGQRVTLRCSPRSGDLSVYWYQQSLDQGLQFLIQYYNGEERAKGNILERFSAQQFPDLHSELNLSSLELGDSALYFCASSVGLVSNNEQFFGPGTRLTVL.

This chain joins TRBV9 and TRBJ1-4; possibly TRBD1 for D (5 bases). CDR1 SGDLS and CDR2 YYNGEE come from the germline V gene. Trimming shortened V by 0 bases and J by 6 bases, and 12 bases separated the two germline ends. This CDR3 is built from 15 residues. CDR3 sequence (DNA): TGTGCCAGCAGCGTAGGAGCGGGGACGTATGAAAAACTGTTTTTT. Protein product: CASSVGAGTYEKLFF.

This clone was picked up a small number of times. The V gene is TRBV28, the J gene TRBJ2-3, with TRBD1 matching 7 bases. The CDR3 is made up of 15 amino acids. Germline lookup yields CDR1 MDHEN and CDR2 SYDVKM. V dropped 4 bases and J dropped 2; count of bases not matched to a gene: 6. The CDR3: CASSSGTDNTDTQYF. In nucleotides, the CDR3 is TGTGCCAGCAGTTCCGGGACAGATAACACAGATACGCAGTATTTT. The full variable domain, rest sourced from reference TRBV28 and TRBJ2-3, is DVKVTQSSRYLVKRTGEKVFLECVQDMDHENMFWYRQDPGLGLRLIYFSYDVKMKEKGDIPEGYSVSREKKERFSLILESASTNQTSMYLCASSSGTDNTDTQYFGPGTRLTVL.

This clone was observed a few times. The J gene is TRBJ2-3, the V gene TRBV5-1, with 13 bases fitting TRBD2. The germline V gene encodes CDR1 SGHRS and CDR2 YFSETQ. With V trimmed by 4 bases and J by 0 bases, 8 bases remained unmatched. This CDR3 has 18 residues. This CDR3 is CASSPTGLAGISTDTQYF. Written as DNA, the CDR3 is TGCGCCAGCAGCCCGACGGGACTAGCGGGGATTAGCACAGATACGCAGTATTTT.

Only a few counts were recorded for this clone. The chain couples TRBV6-5 to TRBJ2-1; 11 bases are shared with TRBD1. Germline CDR1 MNHEY, CDR2 SVGAGI. This CDR3 has 16 amino acids. V shed 0 bases, J shed 6 bases, and the junction held 4 bases outside the gene matches. The CDR3 loop reads CASSYSGTGGVNEQFF. CDR3 nucleotide sequence: TGTGCCAGCAGTTACTCCGGGACAGGGGGGGTCAATGAGCAGTTCTTC.

Only a few counts were recorded for this clone. J is TRBJ2-3 and V is TRBV11-1; D unclear. Trimming removed 5 bases from V and 4 bases from J, with 7 bases in between. CDR1 and CDR2 from the germline V gene are SGHAT and FQDESV (reference sequence). The CDR3 is made up of 12 amino acids. CDR3 sequence: CASSPSSDTQYF. In DNA form, the CDR3 reads TGTGCCAGCAGCCCCTCCTCAGATACGCAGTATTTT.

This clone occurred a few times. The chain uses TRBV7-9 and TRBJ2-1; tentatively, D is TRBD2 (5 bases). The CDR3 covers 16 residues. The germline CDR1 and CDR2 sequences are SEHNR and FQNEAQ (reference sequence). V gave up 2 bases and J gave up 5 bases, with 16 bases separating them. The CDR3 sequence is CASSLPLQPGNNEQFF. Here the CDR3 DNA reads TGTGCCAGCAGCTTACCCCTGCAGCCGGGGAACAATGAGCAGTTCTTC.

The chain employs TRBV7-9 and TRBJ1-6; D perhaps matches TRBD1 (6 bases). This CDR3 is built from 17 residues. Germline assignment: CDR1 SEHNR and CDR2 FQNEAQ (reference sequence). Deletions cut 5 bases from V and 9 bases from J, with 23 bases between. In nucleotides, the CDR3 is TGTGCCAGCAGCCCCGCCGTCCAGGGGCTTTTGGGTTCACCCCTCCACTTT. It yields the protein CASSPAVQGLLGSPLHF.